The next 2 T cell receptor beta chains were all read from a single sample in a study of blood T cell repertoires in COVID-19. Method: immunoSEQ multiplex PCR; TCRdb's copy keeps in-frame clones and lacks some. Among 200,000 to 250,000 clones listed, almost 90% were seen once. Sequencing was performed on PBMCs or T cells enriched from blood (not recorded which). The origin of the receptors is a woman aged 50 to 65 with acute COVID-19.

V is TRBV12-3 or TRBV12-4 and J is TRBJ1-1, with D unclear. V shed 2 bases and J shed 3 bases, with 7 bases lying between them. The CDR3 contains 13 residues. The CDR3, as DNA: TGTGCCAGCAGTTTAACTGGAGACACTGAAGCTTTCTTT. It translates to CASSLTGDTEAFF.

The CDR3 spells CASSLERQGRFEQYF. The DNA of the CDR3 is TGTGCCAGCAGCTTAGAGCGACAGGGAAGGTTCGAGCAGTACTTC. This chain uses TRBV11-2 with TRBJ2-7; 7 nucleotides line up with TRBD1. This CDR3 has 15 residues. Germline assignment: CDR1 SGHAT and CDR2 FQNNGV. The ends lost 0 bases at V and 6 bases at J; junction bases unmatched: 8.